Described below is a single T cell receptor (beta chain) sequence and its context. The CDR3 is 16 amino acids. Germline loops: CDR1 SGHTA, CDR2 FQGNSA. V was clipped by 6 bases and J by 8 bases, with 20 bases between them. The data were obtained in a study of T cells in Graves' hyperthyroidism and ophthalmopathy. Amplification targeted TCR beta CDR3 regions from RNA transcripts. First-round RT-PCR with HTBI primers amplified the TCR CDR3 region. TCRdb itself ran the multiplex PCR reads through MiXCR, one entry per CDR3 protein. The sample holds about 610,000 distinct CDR3 sequences, more than 45% seen once. With a duration under 2 months, the hyperthyroidism was newly diagnosed in patients aged 18 to 65. Researchers barred patients who had uncontrolled infection, other autoimmune disease, pregnancy or lactation.

The sequence was obtained from a woman aged 18-29 years with Graves' hyperthyroidism. The chain recombines TRBV7-2 with TRBJ1-6, with D possibly TRBD1 on 5 matching bases. The specimen was peripheral blood or thyroid tissue (not recorded which). CDR3 loop: CASSEEGGRADSPLHF. The CDR3 DNA reads TGTGCCAGCAGTGAAGAGGGCGGCAGGGCTGATTCACCCCTCCACTTT.